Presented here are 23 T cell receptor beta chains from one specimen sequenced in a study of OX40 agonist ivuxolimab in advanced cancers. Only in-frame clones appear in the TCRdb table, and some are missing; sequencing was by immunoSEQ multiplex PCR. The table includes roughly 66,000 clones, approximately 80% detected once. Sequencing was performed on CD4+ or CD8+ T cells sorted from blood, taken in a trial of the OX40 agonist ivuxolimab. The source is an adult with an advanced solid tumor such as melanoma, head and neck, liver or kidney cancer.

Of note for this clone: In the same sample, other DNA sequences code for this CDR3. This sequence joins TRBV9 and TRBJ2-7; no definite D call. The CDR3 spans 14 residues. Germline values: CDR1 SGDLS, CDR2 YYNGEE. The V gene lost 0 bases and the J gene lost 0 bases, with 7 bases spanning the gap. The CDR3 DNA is TGTGCCAGCAGCGTAGGCCCGCGCTCCTACGAGCAGTACTTC. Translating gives CASSVGPRSYEQYF.

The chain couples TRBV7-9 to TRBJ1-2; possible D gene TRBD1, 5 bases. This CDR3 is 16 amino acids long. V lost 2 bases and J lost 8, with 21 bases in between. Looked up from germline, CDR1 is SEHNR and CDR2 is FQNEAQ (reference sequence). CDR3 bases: TGTGCCAGCAGCTTATCTTCATTGGGGGGAGCGGGAGGCTACACCTTC. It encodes CASSLSSLGGAGGYTF.

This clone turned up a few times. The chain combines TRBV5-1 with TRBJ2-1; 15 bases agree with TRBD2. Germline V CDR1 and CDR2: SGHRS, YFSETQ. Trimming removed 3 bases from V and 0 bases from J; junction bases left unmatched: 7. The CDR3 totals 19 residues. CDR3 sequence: CASSSGTSGGLSSYNEQFF. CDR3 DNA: TGCGCCAGCAGCTCAGGGACTAGCGGGGGGCTCAGCTCCTACAATGAGCAGTTCTTC.

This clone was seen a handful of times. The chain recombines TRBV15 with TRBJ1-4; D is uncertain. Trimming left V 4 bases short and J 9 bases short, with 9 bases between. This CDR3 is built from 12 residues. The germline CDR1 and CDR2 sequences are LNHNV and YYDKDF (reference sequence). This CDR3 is CATSMAPQKLFF. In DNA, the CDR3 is TGTGCCACCAGCATGGCACCACAAAAACTGTTTTTT.

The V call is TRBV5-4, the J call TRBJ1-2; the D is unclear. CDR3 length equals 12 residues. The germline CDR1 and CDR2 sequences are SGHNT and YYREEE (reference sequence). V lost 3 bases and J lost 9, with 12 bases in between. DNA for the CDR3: TGTGCCAGCAGCTCACCGACCAGCAGCTACACCTTC. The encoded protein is CASSSPTSSYTF.

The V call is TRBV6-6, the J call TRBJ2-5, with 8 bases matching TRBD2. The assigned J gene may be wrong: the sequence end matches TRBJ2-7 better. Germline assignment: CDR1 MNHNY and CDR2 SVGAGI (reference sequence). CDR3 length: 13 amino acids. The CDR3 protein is CASTPREAYEQYF. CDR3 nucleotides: TGTGCCAGCACCCCGCGGGAGGCCTACGAGCAGTACTTC.

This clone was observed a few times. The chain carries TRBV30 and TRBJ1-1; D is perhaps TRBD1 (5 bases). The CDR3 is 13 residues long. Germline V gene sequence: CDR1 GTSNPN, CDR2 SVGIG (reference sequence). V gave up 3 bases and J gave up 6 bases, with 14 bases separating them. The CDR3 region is CAWRRGGGAEAFF. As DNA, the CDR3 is TGTGCCTGGAGACGGGGCGGTGGCGCTGAAGCTTTCTTT.

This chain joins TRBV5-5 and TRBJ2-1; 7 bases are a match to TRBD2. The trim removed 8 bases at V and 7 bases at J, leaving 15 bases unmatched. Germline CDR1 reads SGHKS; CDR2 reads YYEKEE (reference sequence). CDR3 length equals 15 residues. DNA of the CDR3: TGTGCCAGTGTTCGTACTAGCGAATTTGGGAATGAGCAGTTCTTC. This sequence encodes CASVRTSEFGNEQFF.

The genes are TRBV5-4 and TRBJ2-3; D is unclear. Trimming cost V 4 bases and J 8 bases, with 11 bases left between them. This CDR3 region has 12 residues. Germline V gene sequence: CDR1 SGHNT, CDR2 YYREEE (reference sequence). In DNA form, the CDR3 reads TGTGCCAGCAGCCAAACTGGCGGTACGCAGTATTTT. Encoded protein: CASSQTGGTQYF.

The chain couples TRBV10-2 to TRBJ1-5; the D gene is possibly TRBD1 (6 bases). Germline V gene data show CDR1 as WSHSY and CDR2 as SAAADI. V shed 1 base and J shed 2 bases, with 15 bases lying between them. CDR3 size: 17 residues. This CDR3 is CASSELRGGLGNQPQHF. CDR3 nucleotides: TGCGCCAGCAGTGAGTTGAGGGGGGGTTTGGGCAATCAGCCCCAGCATTTT.

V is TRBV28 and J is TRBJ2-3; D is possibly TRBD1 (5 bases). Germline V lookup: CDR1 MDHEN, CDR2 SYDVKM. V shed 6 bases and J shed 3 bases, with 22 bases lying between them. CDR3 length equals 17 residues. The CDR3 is CASSSRQGRRWTDTQYF. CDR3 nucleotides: TGTGCCAGCAGCTCTCGCCAGGGTCGCCGTTGGACAGATACGCAGTATTTT.

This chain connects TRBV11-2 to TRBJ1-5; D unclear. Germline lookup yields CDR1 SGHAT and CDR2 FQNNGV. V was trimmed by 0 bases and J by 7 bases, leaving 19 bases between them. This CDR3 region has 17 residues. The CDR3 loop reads CASSLDRAVIPGQPQHF. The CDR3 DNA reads TGTGCCAGCAGCTTAGATCGGGCGGTCATACCGGGACAGCCCCAGCATTTT.

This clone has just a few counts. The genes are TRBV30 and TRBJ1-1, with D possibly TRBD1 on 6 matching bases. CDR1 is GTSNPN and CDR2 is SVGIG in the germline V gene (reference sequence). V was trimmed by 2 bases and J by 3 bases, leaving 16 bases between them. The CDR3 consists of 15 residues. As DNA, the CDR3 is TGTGCCTGGAGTACGGGACACCCCGGGGACACTGAAGCTTTCTTT. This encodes CAWSTGHPGDTEAFF.

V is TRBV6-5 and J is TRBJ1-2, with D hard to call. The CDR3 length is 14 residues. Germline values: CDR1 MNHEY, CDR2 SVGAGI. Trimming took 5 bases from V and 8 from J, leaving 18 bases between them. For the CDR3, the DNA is TGTGCCAGCAGTGAACCCCTTTTTCGAGAGGGCTACACCTTC. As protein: CASSEPLFREGYTF.

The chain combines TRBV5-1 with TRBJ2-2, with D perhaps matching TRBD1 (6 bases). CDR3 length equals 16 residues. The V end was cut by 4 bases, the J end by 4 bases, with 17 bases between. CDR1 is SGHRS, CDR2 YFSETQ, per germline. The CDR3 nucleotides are TGCGCCAGCAGCCAACCTACAGGGTTGGGCACCGGGGAGCTGTTTTTT. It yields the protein CASSQPTGLGTGELFF.

The CDR3 DNA sequence: TGCGCCAGCAGTGAATGGGGGGCAAACACTGAAGCTTTCTTT. Encoded protein: CASSEWGANTEAFF. The gene calls are TRBV10-1 and TRBJ1-1; D perhaps matches TRBD1 (6 bases). V lost 3 bases to trimming and J lost 2 bases, with 10 bases between them. The CDR3 has 14 residues. Germline CDR1 reads WNHNN; CDR2 reads SYGVQD (reference sequence).

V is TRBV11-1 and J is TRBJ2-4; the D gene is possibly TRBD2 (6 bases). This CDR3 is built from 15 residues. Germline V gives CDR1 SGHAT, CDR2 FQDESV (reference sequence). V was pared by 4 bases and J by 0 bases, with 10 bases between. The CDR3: CASSSTSLAKNIQYF. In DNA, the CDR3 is TGTGCCAGCAGCTCGACTAGTTTAGCCAAAAACATTCAGTACTTC.

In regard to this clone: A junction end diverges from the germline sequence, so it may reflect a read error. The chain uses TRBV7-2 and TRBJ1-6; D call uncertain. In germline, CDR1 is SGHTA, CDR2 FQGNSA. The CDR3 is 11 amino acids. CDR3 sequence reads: CASSRDSPLHF. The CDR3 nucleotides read TGTGCCAGCAGCCGCGATTCGCCCCTCCACTTT.

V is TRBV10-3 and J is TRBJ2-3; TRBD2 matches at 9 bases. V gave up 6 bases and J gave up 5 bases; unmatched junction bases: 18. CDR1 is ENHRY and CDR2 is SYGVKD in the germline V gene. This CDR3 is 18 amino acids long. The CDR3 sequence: CAIRGISWLAGNEDTQYF. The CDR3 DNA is TGTGCCATCAGAGGGATATCTTGGCTAGCGGGAAATGAAGATACGCAGTATTTT.

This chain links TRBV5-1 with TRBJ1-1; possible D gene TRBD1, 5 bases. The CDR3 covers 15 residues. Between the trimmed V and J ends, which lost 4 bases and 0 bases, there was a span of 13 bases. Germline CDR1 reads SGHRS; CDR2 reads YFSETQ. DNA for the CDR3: TGCGCCAGCAGCCAAAGGGGTTTTATGAACACTGAAGCTTTCTTT. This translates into CASSQRGFMNTEAFF. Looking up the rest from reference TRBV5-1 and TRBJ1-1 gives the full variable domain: KAGVTQTPRYLIKTRGQQVTLSCSPISGHRSVSWYQQTPGQGLQFLFEYFSETQRNKGNFPGRFSGRQFSNSRSEMNVSTLELGDSALYLCASSQRGFMNTEAFFGQGTRLTVV.

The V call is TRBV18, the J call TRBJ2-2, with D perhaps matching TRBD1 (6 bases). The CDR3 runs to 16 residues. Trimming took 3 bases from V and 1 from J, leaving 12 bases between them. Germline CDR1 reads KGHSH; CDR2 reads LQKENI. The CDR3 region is CASSPAGALNTGELFF. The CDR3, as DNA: TGTGCCAGCTCACCGGCAGGGGCTTTGAACACCGGGGAGCTGTTTTTT.

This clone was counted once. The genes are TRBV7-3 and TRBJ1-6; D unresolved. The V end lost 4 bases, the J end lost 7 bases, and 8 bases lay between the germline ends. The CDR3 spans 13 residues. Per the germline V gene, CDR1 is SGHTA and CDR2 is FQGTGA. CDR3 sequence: CASSSNFNSPLHF. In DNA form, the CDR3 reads TGTGCCAGCAGCTCTAACTTCAATTCACCCCTCCACTTT. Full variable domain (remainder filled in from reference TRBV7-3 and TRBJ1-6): GAGVSQTPSNKVTEKGKYVELRCDPISGHTALYWYRQSLGQGPEFLIYFQGTGAADDSGLPNDRFFAVRPEGSVSTLKIQRTERGDSAVYLCASSSNFNSPLHFGNGTRLTVT.

The CDR3 DNA reads as TGTGCCAGTAGTGACCGGACGGGGACTGAAGCTTTCTTT. Its translation is CASSDRTGTEAFF. The chain combines TRBV19 with TRBJ1-1, with no clear D. Germline CDR1 LNHDA, CDR2 SQIVND (reference sequence). The germline V and J ends were trimmed by 5 bases and 5 bases, with 12 bases remaining between them. The CDR3 has 13 residues.